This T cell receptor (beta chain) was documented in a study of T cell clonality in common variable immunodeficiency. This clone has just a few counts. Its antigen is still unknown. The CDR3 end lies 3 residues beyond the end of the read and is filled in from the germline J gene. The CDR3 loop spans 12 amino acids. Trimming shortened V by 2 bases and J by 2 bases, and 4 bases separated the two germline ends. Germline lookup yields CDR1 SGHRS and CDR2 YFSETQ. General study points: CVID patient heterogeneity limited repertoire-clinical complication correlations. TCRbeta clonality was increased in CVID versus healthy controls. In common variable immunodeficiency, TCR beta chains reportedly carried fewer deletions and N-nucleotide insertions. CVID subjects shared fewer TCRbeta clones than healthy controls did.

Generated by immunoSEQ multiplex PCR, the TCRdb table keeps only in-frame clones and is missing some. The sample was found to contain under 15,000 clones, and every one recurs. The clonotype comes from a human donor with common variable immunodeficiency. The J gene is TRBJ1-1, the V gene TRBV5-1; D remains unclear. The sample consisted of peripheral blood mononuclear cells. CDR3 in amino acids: CASSFTNTEAFF. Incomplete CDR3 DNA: TGCGCCAGCAGCTTCACAAACACTGAA.